The clone carrying this T cell receptor beta chain was detected ten times or more. What it recognizes is unknown. Using its own MiXCR run on the 5' RACE reads, TCRdb lists one record per CDR3 protein. The sample lists under 150,000 distinct CDR3 sequences; around 9.7% were seen once. The sample is drawn from a study of CD8 T cells in ankylosing spondylitis. This CDR3 is 13 amino acids long. J gave up 6 bases and V 8 bases, and 8 bases lay outside the gene matches. Notes on the study in general: The study looked at matched synovial fluid samples from ankylosing spondylitis patients. Disease-linked clones were reported to be significantly enriched there.

The source of this sequence is a male donor with ankylosing spondylitis or in good health (not recorded which). Sequenced input: blood, either unsorted or a sorted T cell fraction (not recorded which). This sequence joins TRBV12-3 or TRBV12-4 and TRBJ2-7; 9 nucleotides agree with TRBD2. Written as DNA, the CDR3 is TGTGCCAGCGGAGGCGGGAGGGCTGGCGAGCAGTACTTC. It is translated as CASGGGRAGEQYF.